This TCR beta chain was identified during a study of blood T cell repertoires in COVID-19. Study context: COVID-19 samples collected from the United States, Italy and Spain covered acute and convalescent phases.

Authors' analysis steps: Estimation of nucleated cell counts was performed using reference gene primer amplification. TCRdb's table, derived via immunoSEQ multiplex PCR, lists solely in-frame clones and lacks some. That table is the source of V, J and clone size, and D and trimming were worked out from the DNA. The sample records around 300,000 clones, roughly nine tenths being singletons. Germline lookup yields CDR1 SGHVS and CDR2 FNYEAQ. V lost 1 base to trimming and J lost 3 bases, with 12 bases between them. CDR3 length: 15 amino acids. The chain employs TRBV7-6 and TRBJ2-5, with no clear D. The sequenced material came from peripheral blood. The clonotype was recovered from a man in his late teens or twenties with active or convalescent COVID-19. CDR3 coding DNA: TGTGCCAGCAGCTTAGAAAAGCCAACTAAAGAGACCCAGTACTTC. This sequence encodes CASSLEKPTKETQYF.